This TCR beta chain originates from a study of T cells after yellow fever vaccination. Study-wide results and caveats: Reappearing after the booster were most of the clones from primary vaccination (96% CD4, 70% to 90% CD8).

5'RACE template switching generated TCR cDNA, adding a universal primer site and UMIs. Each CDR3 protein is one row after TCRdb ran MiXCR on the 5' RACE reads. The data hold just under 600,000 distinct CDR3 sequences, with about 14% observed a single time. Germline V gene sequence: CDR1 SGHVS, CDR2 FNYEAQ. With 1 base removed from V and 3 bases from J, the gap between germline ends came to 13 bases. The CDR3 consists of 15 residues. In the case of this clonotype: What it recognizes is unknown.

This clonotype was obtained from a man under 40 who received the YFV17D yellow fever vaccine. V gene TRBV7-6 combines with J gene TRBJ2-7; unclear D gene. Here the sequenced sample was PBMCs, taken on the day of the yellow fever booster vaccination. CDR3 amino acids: CASSLGRTSFYEQYF. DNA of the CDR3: TGTGCCAGCAGCTTAGGCAGGACCTCCTTCTACGAGCAGTACTTC.